Listed below are T cell receptor beta chains from one sample, sequenced in a study of cytomegalovirus exposure and HLA in healthy donors. The table came from immunoSEQ multiplex PCR; TCRdb's copy has only in-frame clones and leaves some out. The sample shows about 160,000 clones, 80% to 85% of them seen only once. The sample taken for sequencing was PBMCs. The receptors stem from a man aged 25-45 years in good health and CMV-seropositive. The CDR3 runs from the conserved cysteine through the conserved F or W. The D gene is left open where the match is weak. The listing skips clone size in some rows; elsewhere it reads once, few, many or a size class.

d_call: TRBD2; clone_size: -; j_call: TRBJ2-7; v_call: TRBV28; cdr3_nt: TGTGCCAGCAGTTTATGGCGGGAGTCCTACGAGCAGTACTTC; cdr3_aa: CASSLWRESYEQYF
d_call: TRBD2; clone_size: -; j_call: TRBJ2-7; v_call: TRBV28; cdr3_nt: TGTGCCAGCAGTATCGGGACTAGCGGACCCTACGAGCAGTACTTC; cdr3_aa: CASSIGTSGPYEQYF
d_call: -; clone_size: -; j_call: TRBJ2-1; v_call: TRBV4-3; cdr3_nt: TGCGCCAGCAGCCAAGTATCCTATCCGGGAACTTCCTACAATGAGCAGTTCTTC; cdr3_aa: CASSQVSYPGTSYNEQFF
d_call: TRBD1; clone_size: -; j_call: TRBJ1-2; v_call: TRBV4-1; cdr3_nt: TGCGCCAGCAGCCAAGGGACAGGGGACGGCTACACCTTC; cdr3_aa: CASSQGTGDGYTF
d_call: -; clone_size: once; j_call: TRBJ2-5; v_call: TRBV5-4; cdr3_nt: TGTGCCAGCAGCTTGGGAAGAGGGAAGAGAGGGGAGACCCAGTACTTC; cdr3_aa: CASSLGRGKRGETQYF
d_call: TRBD2; clone_size: -; j_call: TRBJ2-3; v_call: TRBV9; cdr3_nt: TGTGCCAGCAGCAAGACCGGGACTAGCGGGACAGATACGCAGTATTTT; cdr3_aa: CASSKTGTSGTDTQYF
d_call: -; clone_size: -; j_call: TRBJ2-5; v_call: TRBV7-6; cdr3_nt: TGTGCCAGCAGCTTAGGGGGGCAGACCCAGTACTTC; cdr3_aa: CASSLGGQTQYF
d_call: TRBD1; clone_size: -; j_call: TRBJ2-2; v_call: TRBV7-7; cdr3_nt: TGTGCCAGCAGCTCAGCAGGGGGTAGGACCGGGGAGCTGTTTTTT; cdr3_aa: CASSSAGGRTGELFF
d_call: -; clone_size: few; j_call: TRBJ2-5; v_call: TRBV11-2; cdr3_nt: TGTGCCAGCAGCTTCGGGTCCGGGGAGACCCAGTACTTC; cdr3_aa: CASSFGSGETQYF
d_call: -; clone_size: few; j_call: TRBJ1-5; v_call: TRBV30; cdr3_nt: TGTGCCTGGAATCTCGCGGGGGAGAGTCAGCCCCAGCATTTT; cdr3_aa: CAWNLAGESQPQHF
d_call: -; clone_size: -; j_call: TRBJ1-6; v_call: TRBV9; cdr3_nt: TGTGCCAGCAGCGTACGGGACTCAAATTCACCCCTCCACTTT; cdr3_aa: CASSVRDSNSPLHF
d_call: TRBD2; clone_size: few; j_call: TRBJ2-1; v_call: TRBV18; cdr3_nt: TGTGCCAGCTCGGAGGGACTAGCGGCTGAGCAGTTCTTC; cdr3_aa: CASSEGLAAEQFF
d_call: TRBD2; clone_size: -; j_call: TRBJ2-2; v_call: TRBV28; cdr3_nt: TGTGCCAGCAAGACTGGGCGGGAGGGTTTCAGGGACACCGGGGAGCTGTTTTTT; cdr3_aa: CASKTGREGFRDTGELFF
d_call: -; clone_size: -; j_call: TRBJ2-6; v_call: TRBV4-1; cdr3_nt: TGCGCCAGCAGCCAAGAAGGAGCCCACTCTGGGGCCAACGTCCTGACTTTC; cdr3_aa: CASSQEGAHSGANVLTF
d_call: -; clone_size: -; j_call: TRBJ1-2; v_call: TRBV6-1; cdr3_nt: TGTGCCAGCAGAATCGCGGCGGCTGACTATGGCTACACCTTC; cdr3_aa: CASRIAAADYGYTF
d_call: -; clone_size: few; j_call: TRBJ2-6; v_call: TRBV6-4; cdr3_nt: TGTGCCAGCAGTGACTCGACAGCTACCGGGGCCAACGTCCTGACTTTC; cdr3_aa: CASSDSTATGANVLTF
d_call: -; clone_size: -; j_call: TRBJ2-3; v_call: TRBV7-2; cdr3_nt: TGTGCCAGCAGCTTACCAGAAACAGATACGCAGTATTTT; cdr3_aa: CASSLPETDTQYF
d_call: TRBD1; clone_size: few; j_call: TRBJ1-2; v_call: TRBV5-1; cdr3_nt: TGCGCCAGCAGTACTACAGGGGATGGTGGCTACACCTTC; cdr3_aa: CASSTTGDGGYTF
d_call: TRBD2; clone_size: -; j_call: TRBJ2-7; v_call: TRBV30; cdr3_nt: TGTGCCTGGAGTCCGAAACCGGGACTAATAAACCCTAGCTCCTACGAGCAGTACTTC; cdr3_aa: CAWSPKPGLINPSSYEQYF
d_call: TRBD1; clone_size: -; j_call: TRBJ2-5; v_call: TRBV2; cdr3_nt: TGTGCCAGCACCTGGACAGGGGAGGAGACCCAGTACTTC; cdr3_aa: CASTWTGEETQYF
d_call: -; clone_size: -; j_call: TRBJ1-5; v_call: TRBV7-3; cdr3_nt: TGTCCGCCAGCTGGAGGGTTAGGGAGAGGCAATCAGCCCCAGCATTTT; cdr3_aa: CPPAGGLGRGNQPQHF
d_call: -; clone_size: -; j_call: TRBJ1-2; v_call: TRBV7-2; cdr3_nt: TGTGCCAGCAGCCAAGAACTCAATGACTATGGCTACACCTTC; cdr3_aa: CASSQELNDYGYTF
d_call: -; clone_size: -; j_call: TRBJ2-7; v_call: TRBV5-6; cdr3_nt: TGTGCCAGCAGCCCTTCGTTGGACAGCCGGGTATACGAGCAGTACTTC; cdr3_aa: CASSPSLDSRVYEQYF
d_call: -; clone_size: -; j_call: TRBJ1-1; v_call: TRBV6-6; cdr3_nt: TGTGCCAGCAGTCTAGGGGGGGTTACTGAAGCTTTCTTT; cdr3_aa: CASSLGGVTEAFF
d_call: TRBD1; clone_size: -; j_call: TRBJ2-5; v_call: TRBV7-9; cdr3_nt: TGTGCCAGCAGCTTGGGAGGACAGGGACAAGAGACCCAGTACTTC; cdr3_aa: CASSLGGQGQETQYF
d_call: TRBD2; clone_size: -; j_call: TRBJ2-1; v_call: TRBV7-3; cdr3_nt: TGTGCCAGCAGCTTCGGACTAGCGGGAGATGGGGAGCAGTTCTTC; cdr3_aa: CASSFGLAGDGEQFF
d_call: TRBD2; clone_size: -; j_call: TRBJ2-1; v_call: TRBV7-6; cdr3_nt: TGTGCCAGCAGCTTTGGACTAGCGGAGAGCTCCTACAATGAGCAGTTCTTC; cdr3_aa: CASSFGLAESSYNEQFF
d_call: TRBD1; clone_size: -; j_call: TRBJ1-5; v_call: TRBV5-1; cdr3_nt: TGCGCCAGCAGCACAGGACAGGGCAATCAGCCCCAGCATTTT; cdr3_aa: CASSTGQGNQPQHF
d_call: TRBD2; clone_size: -; j_call: TRBJ2-7; v_call: TRBV5-6; cdr3_nt: TGTGCCAGCAGCTTGGCGCGGGAGGGCCACTTCGAGCAGTACTTC; cdr3_aa: CASSLAREGHFEQYF
d_call: -; clone_size: many; j_call: TRBJ1-1; v_call: TRBV9; cdr3_nt: TGTGCCAGCAGCGTAGATGACAGGTGGGGCACTGAAGCTTTCTTT; cdr3_aa: CASSVDDRWGTEAFF
d_call: -; clone_size: -; j_call: TRBJ1-5; v_call: TRBV18; cdr3_nt: TGTGCCAGCTCACCCCCCGGACAGAGCTTCAATCAGCCCCAGCATTTT; cdr3_aa: CASSPPGQSFNQPQHF
d_call: TRBD1; clone_size: -; j_call: TRBJ2-3; v_call: TRBV28; cdr3_nt: TGTGCCAGCAGTGCAGCAGGGGGCTTTCGGACAGATACGCAGTATTTT; cdr3_aa: CASSAAGGFRTDTQYF
d_call: -; clone_size: few; j_call: TRBJ2-7; v_call: TRBV6-1; cdr3_nt: TGTGCCAGCAGCGACAGGTTCGAGCAGTACTTC; cdr3_aa: CASSDRFEQYF
d_call: -; clone_size: -; j_call: TRBJ2-7; v_call: TRBV7-2; cdr3_nt: TGTGCCAGCAGCTTACAGGACAGCCGCTCCTACGAGCAGTACTTC; cdr3_aa: CASSLQDSRSYEQYF
d_call: -; clone_size: -; j_call: TRBJ2-3; v_call: TRBV18; cdr3_nt: TGTGCCAGCTCATCAGAAGATACGCAGTATTTT; cdr3_aa: CASSSEDTQYF
d_call: TRBD2; clone_size: -; j_call: TRBJ2-2; v_call: TRBV10-3; cdr3_nt: TGTGCCATCAGTCCGCCGGGGCGGGGGGGCTCCGGGGAGCTGTTTTTT; cdr3_aa: CAISPPGRGGSGELFF
d_call: -; clone_size: -; j_call: TRBJ2-7; v_call: TRBV19; cdr3_nt: TGTGCCAGTAGTATCGTTAGGGACTCGACCTACGAGCAGTACTTC; cdr3_aa: CASSIVRDSTYEQYF
d_call: TRBD2; clone_size: -; j_call: TRBJ2-5; v_call: TRBV10-3; cdr3_nt: TGTGCCATCAGTGAGAGTACTAGCGTATGGGAGACCCAGTACTTC; cdr3_aa: CAISESTSVWETQYF
d_call: -; clone_size: once; j_call: TRBJ1-5; v_call: TRBV6-6; cdr3_nt: TGTGCCAGCAGTTACTACGCAGGGAGGAGTCGCCAGCCCCAGCATTTT; cdr3_aa: CASSYYAGRSRQPQHF
d_call: -; clone_size: -; j_call: TRBJ2-7; v_call: TRBV15; cdr3_nt: TGTGCCACCAGCAGAGAGGGGCAGGGCCGCTACGAGCAGTACTTC; cdr3_aa: CATSREGQGRYEQYF
d_call: -; clone_size: few; j_call: TRBJ1-5; v_call: TRBV6-5; cdr3_nt: TGTGCCAGCAGTACACTGGAGTTCTCCAATCAGCCCCAGCATTTT; cdr3_aa: CASSTLEFSNQPQHF
d_call: -; clone_size: -; j_call: TRBJ1-6; v_call: TRBV7-9; cdr3_nt: TGTGCCAGCAGCTTAGTTTCCGCACTTAATTCACCCCTCCACTTT; cdr3_aa: CASSLVSALNSPLHF
d_call: -; clone_size: -; j_call: TRBJ1-2; v_call: TRBV29-1; cdr3_nt: TGCAGCGTTGCCCGGGCTAACTATGGCTACACCTTC; cdr3_aa: CSVARANYGYTF
d_call: TRBD1; clone_size: -; j_call: TRBJ1-1; v_call: TRBV2; cdr3_nt: TGTGCCAGCAGAACGACAGGGGTGAGTGAAGCTTTCTTT; cdr3_aa: CASRTTGVSEAFF
d_call: -; clone_size: once; j_call: TRBJ1-1; v_call: TRBV5-1; cdr3_nt: TGCGCCAGCAGCTTGGAGCGTAGGGGCACTGAAGCTTTCTTT; cdr3_aa: CASSLERRGTEAFF
d_call: TRBD2; clone_size: -; j_call: TRBJ2-3; v_call: TRBV27; cdr3_nt: TGTGCCAGCAGAGGACTAGCGGGGGGGAGCACAGATACGCAGTATTTT; cdr3_aa: CASRGLAGGSTDTQYF
d_call: TRBD2; clone_size: -; j_call: TRBJ2-7; v_call: TRBV30; cdr3_nt: TGTGCCTGGAGTCGGGGGGTTGGCCGCTACGAGCAGTACTTC; cdr3_aa: CAWSRGVGRYEQYF
d_call: -; clone_size: -; j_call: TRBJ2-7; v_call: TRBV15; cdr3_nt: TGTGCCACCAGCAGAGCAGGGGGGCTCTCCTACGAGCAGTACTTC; cdr3_aa: CATSRAGGLSYEQYF
d_call: TRBD2; clone_size: -; j_call: TRBJ2-7; v_call: TRBV2; cdr3_nt: TGTGCCAGCAGGCCGGGACTAGCGGGCTACGAGCAGTACTTC; cdr3_aa: CASRPGLAGYEQYF